The rows below give T cell receptor beta chains drawn from one sample of a study of blood T cell repertoires in COVID-19. Sequencing was performed with immunoSEQ multiplex PCR; in TCRdb, only in-frame clones are kept and a portion is missing. The sample carries about 120,000 clones, about 85% recorded once. The sample taken for sequencing was peripheral blood. These receptors were obtained from a woman of 80 years or more with acute or convalescent COVID-19. The CDR3 runs from the conserved cysteine through the conserved F or W. A D gene is named only where the DNA matches it firmly. Size values are once, few and many counts, or a class for expanded clones, and some rows have none.

CDR3 length	V gene	clone size	J gene	D gene	CDR3 protein	CDR3 DNA
14	TRBV5-5	NA	TRBJ1-2	TRBD1	CASSFEDRVPGYTF	TGTGCCAGCAGCTTTGAGGACAGGGTACCTGGCTACACCTTC
13	TRBV7-3	NA	TRBJ1-1	NA	CASSLRMNTEAFF	TGTGCCAGCAGCTTGCGGATGAACACTGAAGCTTTCTTT
14	TRBV7-2	NA	TRBJ1-5	NA	CASSLGGRNQPQHF	TGTGCCAGCAGCTTAGGGGGCCGAAATCAGCCCCAGCATTTT
14	TRBV7-6	NA	TRBJ1-1	NA	CASSLARGGSEAFF	TGTGCCAGCAGCTTAGCCCGCGGGGGTTCTGAAGCTTTCTTT
14	TRBV27	NA	TRBJ1-2	NA	CASSPFPGIYGYTF	TGTGCCAGCAGTCCCTTCCCAGGGATCTATGGCTACACCTTC
15	TRBV11-2	NA	TRBJ1-4	NA	CASSLGGATNEKLFF	TGTGCCAGCAGCCTCGGGGGAGCAACTAATGAAAAACTGTTTTTT
15	TRBV5-6	NA	TRBJ2-1	NA	CASSSSSLPYNEQFF	TGTGCCAGCAGCTCGTCTAGCCTACCATACAATGAGCAGTTCTTC
17	TRBV19	NA	TRBJ2-5	NA	CASSISRGARPRETQYF	TGTGCCAGTAGTATCTCTCGGGGGGCGCGACCCCGAGAGACCCAGTACTTC
15	TRBV15	NA	TRBJ1-5	NA	CATSRDRGGYQPQHF	TGTGCCACCAGCAGAGATCGGGGGGGCTATCAGCCCCAGCATTTT
15	TRBV2	NA	TRBJ2-1	TRBD1	CASSLTGGRYNEQFF	TGTGCCAGCAGTTTGACAGGGGGGAGATACAATGAGCAGTTCTTC
13	TRBV29-1	NA	TRBJ2-3	TRBD2	CSVDSGDSDTQYF	TGCAGCGTTGATAGCGGGGATTCAGATACGCAGTATTTT
14	TRBV7-2	NA	TRBJ1-1	NA	CASSPLRGYTEAFF	TGTGCCAGCAGTCCACTCAGGGGATACACTGAAGCTTTCTTT
14	TRBV3-1/TRBV3-2	NA	TRBJ2-1	NA	CASSSSGSVNEQFF	TGTGCCAGCAGCTCCTCGGGGTCGGTCAATGAGCAGTTCTTC
13	TRBV6-5	NA	TRBJ2-1	NA	CASNQGPYNEQFF	TGTGCCAGCAACCAGGGCCCCTACAATGAGCAGTTCTTC
16	TRBV3-1/TRBV3-2	NA	TRBJ1-2	NA	CASSQDGPSSNYGYTF	TGTGCCAGCAGCCAAGATGGGCCCAGTTCTAACTATGGCTACACCTTC
15	TRBV25-1	NA	TRBJ2-1	NA	CASSEWKGTYNEQFF	TGTGCCAGCAGTGAATGGAAGGGGACCTACAATGAGCAGTTCTTC
15	TRBV5-1	NA	TRBJ1-1	NA	CASSLAGGGGTEAFF	TGCGCCAGCAGCTTGGCCGGGGGAGGAGGGACTGAAGCTTTCTTT
16	TRBV18	NA	TRBJ1-6	NA	CASSRVGAGRNSPLHF	TGTGCCAGCTCACGAGTTGGTGCAGGGAGGAATTCACCCCTCCACTTT
18	TRBV3-1/TRBV3-2	NA	TRBJ1-2	TRBD1	CASRPVFDRGVGIGGYTF	TGTGCCAGCAGACCCGTGTTCGACAGGGGCGTTGGAATAGGAGGCTACACCTTC
18	TRBV18	NA	TRBJ2-3	TRBD2	CASSPSLYVAGDSDTQYF	TGTGCCAGCTCACCGTCACTCTATGTAGCGGGGGACTCAGATACGCAGTATTTT
14	TRBV2	NA	TRBJ2-1	TRBD2	CASNRLAGGHEQFF	TGTGCCAGCAACCGACTAGCGGGGGGTCATGAGCAGTTCTTC
13	TRBV2	NA	TRBJ2-1	NA	CASKLLNPNEQFF	TGTGCCAGCAAGTTACTGAACCCCAATGAGCAGTTCTTC
11	TRBV6-5	NA	TRBJ1-1	NA	CASSTKGRAFF	TGTGCCAGCAGTACTAAAGGAAGAGCTTTCTTT
11	TRBV12-3/TRBV12-4	once	TRBJ2-3	NA	CASSYSDTQYF	TGTGCCAGCAGTTACTCAGATACGCAGTATTTT
14	TRBV5-4	NA	TRBJ2-1	NA	CASSFRDGNNEQFF	TGTGCCAGCAGCTTCAGAGACGGGAACAATGAGCAGTTCTTC
14	TRBV19	NA	TRBJ1-6	NA	CASRPDSINSPLHF	TGTGCCAGTAGACCGGACAGTATAAATTCACCCCTCCACTTT
14	TRBV3-1/TRBV3-2	NA	TRBJ1-4	NA	CASSRNRVSEKLFF	TGTGCCAGCAGCCGAAACAGGGTGAGCGAAAAACTGTTTTTT
14	TRBV5-5	NA	TRBJ1-6	NA	CASSSTGGDSPLHF	TGTGCCAGCAGCTCGACAGGTGGCGATTCACCCCTCCACTTT
16	TRBV4-1	NA	TRBJ2-5	TRBD2	CASSQGLAGGPETQYF	TGCGCCAGCAGCCAAGGACTAGCGGGGGGGCCGGAGACCCAGTACTTC
14	TRBV9	NA	TRBJ1-4	NA	CASSRSGGNEKLFF	TGTGCCAGCAGCAGGAGTGGGGGGAATGAAAAACTGTTTTTT
15	TRBV5-1	NA	TRBJ1-1	TRBD1	CASRPTPTGDFEAFF	TGCGCCAGCAGACCCACTCCGACAGGGGACTTTGAAGCTTTCTTT
17	TRBV5-1	NA	TRBJ1-4	TRBD1	CASSLARDRGGEEKLFF	TGCGCCAGCAGCTTGGCCCGGGACAGGGGGGGTGAGGAAAAACTGTTTTTT
16	TRBV5-1	NA	TRBJ1-2	TRBD1	CASSLVGTGGQDGYTF	TGCGCCAGCAGCTTGGTAGGGACAGGGGGGCAGGATGGCTACACCTTC
12	TRBV5-6	NA	TRBJ1-2	TRBD1	CASLTGRYGYTF	TGTGCCAGCCTGACAGGGCGCTATGGCTACACCTTC
16	TRBV4-2	NA	TRBJ2-2	TRBD2	CASSQGGAGGSGELFF	TGTGCCAGCAGCCAAGGGGGCGCGGGGGGCAGCGGGGAGCTGTTTTTT
14	TRBV2	NA	TRBJ1-1	NA	CASSSQGREAEAFF	TGTGCCAGCAGTAGTCAGGGGCGAGAGGCTGAAGCTTTCTTT
17	TRBV5-1	NA	TRBJ1-2	TRBD1	CASSLGGTGALSRGYTF	TGCGCCAGCAGCTTGGGGGGGACAGGGGCCCTCTCAAGGGGCTACACCTTC
12	TRBV7-3	NA	TRBJ2-2	NA	CASSFYAGELFF	TGTGCCAGCAGCTTCTACGCCGGGGAGCTGTTTTTT
15	TRBV5-1	NA	TRBJ1-6	TRBD1	CASSSRTGDNSPLHF	TGCGCCAGCAGCTCCAGGACAGGGGACAATTCACCCCTCCACTTT
17	TRBV7-2	NA	TRBJ1-2	TRBD1	CASSSARTRTGIYGYTF	TGTGCCAGCAGCTCTGCTCGTACTCGGACAGGAATCTATGGCTACACCTTC
19	TRBV19	once	TRBJ2-3	TRBD2	CASSALYSTSGGSTDTQYF	TGTGCCAGTAGTGCCTTATACTCTACTAGCGGGGGAAGCACAGATACGCAGTATTTT
12	TRBV19	NA	TRBJ1-1	NA	CASSWGDTEAFF	TGTGCCAGTAGTTGGGGGGACACTGAAGCTTTCTTT
15	TRBV5-1	NA	TRBJ1-3	NA	CASSLRADSGNTIYF	TGCGCCAGCAGCTTAAGAGCCGACTCTGGAAACACCATATATTTT
16	TRBV19	NA	TRBJ1-5	TRBD1	CASTIPGQGVNQPQHF	TGTGCCAGTACCATCCCGGGACAGGGGGTCAATCAGCCCCAGCATTTT
16	TRBV5-6	once	TRBJ1-5	TRBD1	CASSPGGRGSNQPQHF	TGTGCCAGCAGTCCCGGTGGCAGGGGGAGCAATCAGCCCCAGCATTTT
16	TRBV18	NA	TRBJ2-5	TRBD1	CASSPLGTGLQETQYF	TGTGCCAGCTCACCACTGGGGACAGGGCTCCAAGAGACCCAGTACTTC
15	TRBV7-9	NA	TRBJ1-3	NA	CASSLSAGNGNTIYF	TGTGCCAGCAGCTTATCGGCAGGGAATGGAAACACCATATATTTT
13	TRBV18	NA	TRBJ1-1	NA	CASSPRTSTEAFF	TGTGCCAGCTCACCAAGAACCAGCACTGAAGCTTTCTTT